The T cell receptor (beta chain) under discussion was sequenced for a study of CD4 T cells in relation to SARS-CoV-2 and coronaviruses. A remark on this clone: The antigen is undetermined.

The method was immunoSEQ multiplex PCR; TCRdb's version includes in-frame clones alone and lacks a portion of them. Seen here are 27,000 or so clones, roughly 76% observed once, and the top ten hold 16%. V shed 4 bases and J shed 6 bases, with 16 bases lying between them. From germline, CDR1 is SGHAT and CDR2 FQNNGV. This CDR3 has 15 amino acids. CD4+ T cells from unexposed donors were obtained before the COVID-19 pandemic (2011-2018). The cells were cultured for over eight days before CD4+ T cells were isolated. The source of this sequence is a human donor in good health. This sequence joins TRBV11-2 and TRBJ1-5; D is possibly TRBD1 (5 bases). Sequencing used CD4+ T cells from PBMCs, cultured in vitro. The CDR3, as DNA: TGTGCCAGCAGCTCCCTCCGGGGGAGTGGTCAGCCCCAGCATTTT. Protein: CASSSLRGSGQPQHF.